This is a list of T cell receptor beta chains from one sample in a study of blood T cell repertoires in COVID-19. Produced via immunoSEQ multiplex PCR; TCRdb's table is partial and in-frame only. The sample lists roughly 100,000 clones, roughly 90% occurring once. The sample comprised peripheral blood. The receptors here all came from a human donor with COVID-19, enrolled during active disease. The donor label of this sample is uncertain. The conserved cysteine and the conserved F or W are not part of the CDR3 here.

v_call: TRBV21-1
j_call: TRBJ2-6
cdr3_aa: ASSKLERDRNGISGANVLT

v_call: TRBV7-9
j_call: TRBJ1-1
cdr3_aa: ASSFSLTGVTF

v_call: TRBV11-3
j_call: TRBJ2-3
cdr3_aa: ASSPESSDTQY

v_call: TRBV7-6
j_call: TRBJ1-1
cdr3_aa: ASSPGQENTEAF

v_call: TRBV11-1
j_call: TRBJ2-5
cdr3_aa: ASSLDTGQETQY

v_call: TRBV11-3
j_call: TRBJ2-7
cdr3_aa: ATLNQGRPYEQY

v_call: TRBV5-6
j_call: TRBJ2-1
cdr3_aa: ASSFGGGAEQF

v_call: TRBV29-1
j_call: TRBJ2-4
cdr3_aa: SVGLENIQY

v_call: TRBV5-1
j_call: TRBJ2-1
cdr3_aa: ASSLATLAGVNEQF

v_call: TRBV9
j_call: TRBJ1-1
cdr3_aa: ASSGPNDSEAF

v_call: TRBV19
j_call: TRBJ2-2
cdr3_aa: ASIGGSGGNTGELF